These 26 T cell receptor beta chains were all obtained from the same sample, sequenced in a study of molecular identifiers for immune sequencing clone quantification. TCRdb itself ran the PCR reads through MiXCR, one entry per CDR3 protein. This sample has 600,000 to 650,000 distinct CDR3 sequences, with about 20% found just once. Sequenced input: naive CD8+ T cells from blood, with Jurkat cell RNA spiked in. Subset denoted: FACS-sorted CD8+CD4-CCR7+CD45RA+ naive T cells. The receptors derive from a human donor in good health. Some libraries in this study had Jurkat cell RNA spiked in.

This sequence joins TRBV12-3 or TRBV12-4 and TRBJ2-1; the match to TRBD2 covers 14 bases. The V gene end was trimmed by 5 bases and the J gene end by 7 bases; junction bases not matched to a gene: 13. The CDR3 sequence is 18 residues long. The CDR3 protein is CASSPIPGTSGGRNEQFF. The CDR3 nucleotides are TGTGCCAGCAGTCCCATCCCCGGGACTAGCGGGGGTCGGAATGAGCAGTTCTTC.

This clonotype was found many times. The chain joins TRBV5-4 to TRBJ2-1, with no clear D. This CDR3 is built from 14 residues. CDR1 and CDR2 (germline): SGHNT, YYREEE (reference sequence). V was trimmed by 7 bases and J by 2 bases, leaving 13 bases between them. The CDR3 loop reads CASSPDPTYNEQFF. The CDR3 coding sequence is TGTGCCAGCTCTCCAGACCCAACCTACAATGAGCAGTTCTTC.

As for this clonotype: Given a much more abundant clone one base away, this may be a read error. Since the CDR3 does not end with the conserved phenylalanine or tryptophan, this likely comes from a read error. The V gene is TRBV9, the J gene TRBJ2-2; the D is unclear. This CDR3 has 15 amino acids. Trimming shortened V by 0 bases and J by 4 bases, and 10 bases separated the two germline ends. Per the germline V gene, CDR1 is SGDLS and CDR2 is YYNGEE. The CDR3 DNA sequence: TGTGCCAGCAGCGTAGCGATGGGAAGCACCGGGGAGCTGTTTTTA. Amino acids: CASSVAMGSTGELFL.

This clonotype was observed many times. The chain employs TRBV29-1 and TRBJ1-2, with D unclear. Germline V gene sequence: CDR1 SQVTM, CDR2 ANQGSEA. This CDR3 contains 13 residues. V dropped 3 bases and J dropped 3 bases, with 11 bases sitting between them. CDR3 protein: CSVERSEDYGYTF. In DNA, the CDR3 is TGCAGCGTTGAGAGGTCAGAGGACTATGGCTACACCTTC.

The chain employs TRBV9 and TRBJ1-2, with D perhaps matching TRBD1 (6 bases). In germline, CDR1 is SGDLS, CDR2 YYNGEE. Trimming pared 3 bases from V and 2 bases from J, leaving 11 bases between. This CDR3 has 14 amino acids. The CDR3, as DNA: TGTGCCAGCAGCGCGGGACACCCCAACTATGGCTACACCTTC. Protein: CASSAGHPNYGYTF.

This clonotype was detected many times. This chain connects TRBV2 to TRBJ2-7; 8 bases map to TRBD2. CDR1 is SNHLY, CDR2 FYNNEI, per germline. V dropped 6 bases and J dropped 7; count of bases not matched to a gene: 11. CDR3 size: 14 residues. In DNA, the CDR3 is TGTGCCAGCAGCGCCGAAGCGGGAGTCCGGGAGCAGTACTTC. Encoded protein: CASSAEAGVREQYF.

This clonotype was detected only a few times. As DNA, the CDR3 is TGCAGTGCCTCCGGGACTCAAACCTACGAGCAGTACTTC. It yields the protein CSASGTQTYEQYF. The rearrangement uses TRBV20-1 and TRBJ2-7; a weak D match, TRBD2 (6 bases). The CDR3 sequence is 13 residues long. Trimming removed 6 bases from V and 2 bases from J, with 14 bases in between. Germline CDR1 DFQATT, CDR2 SNEGSKA (reference sequence).

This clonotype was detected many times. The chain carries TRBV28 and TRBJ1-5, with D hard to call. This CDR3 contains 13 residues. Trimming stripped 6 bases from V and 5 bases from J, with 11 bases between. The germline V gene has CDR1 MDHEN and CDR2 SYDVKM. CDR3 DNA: TGTGCCAGCAGCCAAACACCCTATCAGCCCCAGCATTTT. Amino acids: CASSQTPYQPQHF.

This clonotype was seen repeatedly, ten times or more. CDR3 sequence reads: CASSLVGGLTEAFF. CDR3 coding DNA: TGCGCCAGCAGCTTGGTCGGGGGGCTCACTGAAGCTTTCTTT. The V gene is TRBV5-1, the J gene TRBJ1-1, with D maybe TRBD1 (6 bases). V gave up 0 bases and J gave up 4 bases, with 10 bases separating them. Germline CDR1 SGHRS, CDR2 YFSETQ. This CDR3 region has 14 residues. Looking up the rest from reference TRBV5-1 and TRBJ1-1 gives the full variable domain: KAGVTQTPRYLIKTRGQQVTLSCSPISGHRSVSWYQQTPGQGLQFLFEYFSETQRNKGNFPGRFSGRQFSNSRSEMNVSTLELGDSALYLCASSLVGGLTEAFFGQGTRLTVV.

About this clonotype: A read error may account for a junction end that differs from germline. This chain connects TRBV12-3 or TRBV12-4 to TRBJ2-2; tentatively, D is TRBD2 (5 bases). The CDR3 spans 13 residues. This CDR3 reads CASSQNYTGELLF. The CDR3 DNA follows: TGTGCCAGCAGCCAAAATTACACCGGGGAGCTGCTTTTT.

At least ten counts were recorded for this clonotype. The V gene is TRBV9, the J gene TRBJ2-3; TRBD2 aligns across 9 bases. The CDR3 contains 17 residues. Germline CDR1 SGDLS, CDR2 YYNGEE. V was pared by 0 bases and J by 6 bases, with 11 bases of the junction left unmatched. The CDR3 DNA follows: TGTGCCAGCAGCGTAGTCCCAGCGGGGGGCCCTGGGGATACGCAGTATTTT. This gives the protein CASSVVPAGGPGDTQYF.

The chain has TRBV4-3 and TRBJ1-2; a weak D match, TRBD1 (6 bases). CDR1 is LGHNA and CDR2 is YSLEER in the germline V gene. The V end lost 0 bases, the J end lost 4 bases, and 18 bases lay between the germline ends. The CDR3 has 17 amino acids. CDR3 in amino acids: CASSQDPGAPDLYGYTF. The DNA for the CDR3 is TGCGCCAGCAGCCAAGATCCGGGGGCGCCTGACCTCTATGGCTACACCTTC.

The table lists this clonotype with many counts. This chain's CDR3 is CASSLVASGGPDTQYF. CDR3 nucleotide sequence: TGTGCCAGCAGCTTGGTAGCGAGCGGGGGCCCAGATACGCAGTATTTT. V and J are TRBV5-6 and TRBJ2-3; 8 positions match TRBD2. Trimming took 0 bases from V and 4 from J; bases not matched to a gene: 7. This CDR3 spans 16 amino acids. The V gene's germline CDR1 is SGHDT and CDR2 YYEEEE.

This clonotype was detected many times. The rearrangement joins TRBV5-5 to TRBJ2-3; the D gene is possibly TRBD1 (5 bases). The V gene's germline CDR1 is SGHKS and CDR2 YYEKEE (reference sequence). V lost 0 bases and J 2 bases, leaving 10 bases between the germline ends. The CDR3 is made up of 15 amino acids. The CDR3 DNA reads TGTGCCAGCAGCTTGGAAGCAGGGAACACAGATACGCAGTATTTT. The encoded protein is CASSLEAGNTDTQYF. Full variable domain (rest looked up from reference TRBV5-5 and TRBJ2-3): DAGVTQSPTHLIKTRGQQVTLRCSPISGHKSVSWYQQVLGQGPQFIFQYYEKEERGRGNFPDRFSARQFPNYSSELNVNALLLGDSALYLCASSLEAGNTDTQYFGPGTRLTVL.

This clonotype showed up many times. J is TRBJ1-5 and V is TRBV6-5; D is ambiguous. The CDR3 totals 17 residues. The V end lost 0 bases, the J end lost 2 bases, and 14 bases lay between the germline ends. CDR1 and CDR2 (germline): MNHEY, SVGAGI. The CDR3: CASSYSRVPDGNQPQHF. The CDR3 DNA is TGTGCCAGCAGTTACTCGAGAGTACCCGATGGCAATCAGCCCCAGCATTTT.

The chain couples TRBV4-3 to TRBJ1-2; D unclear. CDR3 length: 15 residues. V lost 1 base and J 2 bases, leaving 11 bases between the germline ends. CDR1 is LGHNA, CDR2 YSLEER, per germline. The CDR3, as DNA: TGCGCCAGCAGCCAAGGTGTGGAGCCGAACTATGGCTACACCTTC. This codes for CASSQGVEPNYGYTF.

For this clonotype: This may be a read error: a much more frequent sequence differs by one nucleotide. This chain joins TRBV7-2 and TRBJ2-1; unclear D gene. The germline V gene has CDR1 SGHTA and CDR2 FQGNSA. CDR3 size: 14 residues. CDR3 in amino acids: CASSEWGSYKEQFF. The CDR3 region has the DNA TGTGCCAGCAGCGAATGGGGAAGCTACAAAGAGCAGTTCTTC.

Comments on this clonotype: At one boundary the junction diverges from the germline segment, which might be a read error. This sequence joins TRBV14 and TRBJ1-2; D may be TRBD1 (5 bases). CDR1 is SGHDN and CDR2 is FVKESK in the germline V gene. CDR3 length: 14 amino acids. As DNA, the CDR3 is TGTGCCAGCAGTCCCACAGGATCAGACTATGACTACACCTTC. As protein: CASSPTGSDYDYTF.

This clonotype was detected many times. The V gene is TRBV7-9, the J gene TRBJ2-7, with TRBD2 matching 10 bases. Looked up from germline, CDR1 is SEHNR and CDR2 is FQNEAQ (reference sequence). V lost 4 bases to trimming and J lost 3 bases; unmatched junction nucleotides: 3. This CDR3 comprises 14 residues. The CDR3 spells CASSSRTSGYEQYF. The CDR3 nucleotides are TGTGCCAGCAGCTCACGGACTAGCGGCTACGAGCAGTACTTC.

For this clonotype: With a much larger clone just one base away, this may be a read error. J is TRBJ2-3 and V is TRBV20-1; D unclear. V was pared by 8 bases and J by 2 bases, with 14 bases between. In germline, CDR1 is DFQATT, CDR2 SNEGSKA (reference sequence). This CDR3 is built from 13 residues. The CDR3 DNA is TGCAGTACCCGGGTAGGGTACACAGATACGCAGTATTTT. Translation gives CSTRVGYTDTQYF.

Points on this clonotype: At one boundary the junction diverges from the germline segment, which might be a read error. CDR3 DNA: TGTGCCAGCTCACCACAGGATAACTCTGGAAGCACCATATATTTT. Translation: CASSPQDNSGSTIYF. The J gene is TRBJ1-3, the V gene TRBV18; D call uncertain. Germline values: CDR1 KGHSH, CDR2 LQKENI. The CDR3 spans 15 residues.

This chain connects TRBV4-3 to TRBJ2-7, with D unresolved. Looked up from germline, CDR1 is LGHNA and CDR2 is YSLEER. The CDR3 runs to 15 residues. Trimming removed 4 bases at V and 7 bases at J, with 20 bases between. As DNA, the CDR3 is TGCGCCAGCAGCCGAGATGTGGACGCAATTTGGGAGCAGTACTTC. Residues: CASSRDVDAIWEQYF.

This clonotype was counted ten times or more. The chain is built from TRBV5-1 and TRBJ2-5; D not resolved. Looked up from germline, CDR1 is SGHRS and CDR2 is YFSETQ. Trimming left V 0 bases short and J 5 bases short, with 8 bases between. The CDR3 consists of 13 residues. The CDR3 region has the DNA TGCGCCAGCAGCTTGGAAGCGTGGGAGACCCAGTACTTC. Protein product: CASSLEAWETQYF.

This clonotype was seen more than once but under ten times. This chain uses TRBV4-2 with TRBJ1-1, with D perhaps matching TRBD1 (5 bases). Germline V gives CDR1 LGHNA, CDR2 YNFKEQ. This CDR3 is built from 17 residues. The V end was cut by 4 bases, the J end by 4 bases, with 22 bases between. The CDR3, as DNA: TGTGCCAGCAGCCTTTGGCTAGAGGGGCAGGTGATCACTGAAGCTTTCTTT. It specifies CASSLWLEGQVITEAFF.

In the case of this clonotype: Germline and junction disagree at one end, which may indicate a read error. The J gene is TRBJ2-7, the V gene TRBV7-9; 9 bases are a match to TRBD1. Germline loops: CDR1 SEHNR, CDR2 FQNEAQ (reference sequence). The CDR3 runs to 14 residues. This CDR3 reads CAGSFPGQGYEQYF. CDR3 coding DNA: TGTGCCGGCAGCTTCCCGGGACAGGGCTACGAGCAGTACTTC. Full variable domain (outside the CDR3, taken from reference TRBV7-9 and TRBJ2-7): DTGVSQNPRHKITKRGQNVTFRCDPISEHNRLYWYRQTLGQGPEFLTYFQNEAQLEKSRLLSDRFSAERPKGSFSTLEIQRTEQGDSAMYLCAGSFPGQGYEQYFGPGTRLTVT.

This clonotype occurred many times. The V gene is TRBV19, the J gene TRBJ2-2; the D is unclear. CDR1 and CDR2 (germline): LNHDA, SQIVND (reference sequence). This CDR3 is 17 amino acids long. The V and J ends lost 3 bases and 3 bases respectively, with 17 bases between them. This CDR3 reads CASSINPGPGDTGELFF. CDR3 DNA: TGTGCCAGTAGTATTAATCCAGGCCCGGGTGACACCGGGGAGCTGTTTTTT.